The 18 T cell receptor beta chains below were found in one sample sequenced in a study of STAT5B mutations in CD4+ large granular lymphocyte leukemia. TCRdb keeps only in-frame clones here, not all; method: immunoSEQ multiplex PCR. Of just over 40,000 clones listed, 84% were seen once; the top ten hold 0.35%. The sample taken for sequencing was CD4+ T cells from blood buffy coats. The origin of the receptors is a human donor in good health.

As to this clone: This CDR3 is also generated by other DNA sequences in the sample. Written as DNA, the CDR3 is TGTGCCAGCAGTGATGACAGAACTAATGAAAAACTGTTTTTT. The encoded protein is CASSDDRTNEKLFF. The chain recombines TRBV25-1 with TRBJ1-4, with D perhaps matching TRBD1 (5 bases). CDR3 length: 14 amino acids. CDR1 MGHDK and CDR2 SYGVNS come from the germline V gene. V was pared by 3 bases and J by 1 base, with 6 bases between.

V usage is TRBV6-5 and J usage is TRBJ2-1; perhaps TRBD2 as D (6 bases). Germline V CDR1 and CDR2: MNHEY, SVGAGI. The V end lost 3 bases, the J end lost 10 bases, and 10 bases lay between the germline ends. The CDR3 runs to 12 residues. CDR3 sequence: CASSYRRGEQFF. The DNA of the CDR3 is TGTGCCAGCAGTTATAGACGGGGGGAGCAGTTCTTC.

The chain has TRBV2 and TRBJ2-2; 11 bases align to TRBD2. The germline CDR1 and CDR2 sequences are SNHLY and FYNNEI. The CDR3 consists of 16 residues. V trimming: 6 bases; J trimming: 3 bases; junction bases outside the gene matches: 6. CDR3 region: CASSPPGLADTGELFF. DNA of the CDR3: TGTGCCAGCAGCCCACCGGGACTAGCGGACACCGGGGAGCTGTTTTTT. Combining the CDR3 with reference TRBV2 and TRBJ2-2 gives the whole variable domain EPEVTQTPSHQVTQMGQEVILRCVPISNHLYFYWYRQILGQKVEFLVSFYNNEISEKSEIFDDQFSVERPDGSNFTLKIRSTKLEDSAMYFCASSPPGLADTGELFFGEGSRLTVL.

The chain is built from TRBV7-8 and TRBJ1-5; a possible D gene is TRBD1 (6 bases). The CDR3 loop spans 15 amino acids. V was pared by 3 bases and J by 6 bases, with 15 bases between. In germline, CDR1 is SGHVS, CDR2 FQNEAQ. The CDR3 loop reads CASSFQQGGRQPQHF. The CDR3 DNA reads as TGTGCCAGCAGCTTCCAACAGGGCGGTCGTCAGCCCCAGCATTTT.

CDR3 DNA sequence: TGTGCCAGCAGCAAAAGGCTAGCGGGAGGGCGTTCCGAGCAGTTCTTC. It specifies CASSKRLAGGRSEQFF. V is TRBV7-2 and J is TRBJ2-1; 12 bases align to TRBD2. From germline, CDR1 is SGHTA and CDR2 FQGNSA. The J segment lost 10 bases and the V segment lost 5 bases, leaving 12 bases of the junction unmatched. The CDR3 covers 16 residues.

The V and J genes are TRBV11-2 and TRBJ2-3, with D hard to call. V was shortened by 6 bases and J by 1 base, with 26 bases between the two germline ends. The V gene's germline CDR1 is SGHAT and CDR2 FQNNGV. There are 19 residues in the CDR3. CDR3 residues: CASRISRTVDNRGTDTQYF. CDR3 nucleotide sequence: TGTGCCAGCAGAATCTCTAGAACGGTCGACAATAGGGGCACAGATACGCAGTATTTT.

This chain joins TRBV5-1 and TRBJ2-3; TRBD1 matches at 9 bases. Germline V CDR1 and CDR2: SGHRS, YFSETQ. The V segment lost 3 bases and the J segment 5 bases; nucleotides outside the gene matches: 7. The CDR3 loop spans 15 amino acids. CDR3 DNA sequence: TGCGCCAGCAGCTCGGGGACAGGGTTGGGAGATACGCAGTATTTT. Residues: CASSSGTGLGDTQYF. The full variable domain, rest sourced from reference TRBV5-1 and TRBJ2-3, is KAGVTQTPRYLIKTRGQQVTLSCSPISGHRSVSWYQQTPGQGLQFLFEYFSETQRNKGNFPGRFSGRQFSNSRSEMNVSTLELGDSALYLCASSSGTGLGDTQYFGPGTRLTVL.

The chain couples TRBV2 to TRBJ2-3; 9 positions agree with TRBD2. After removal of 4 bases from V and 6 bases from J, the junction contained 14 bases not matched to a gene. Per germline, CDR1 SNHLY and CDR2 FYNNEI. The CDR3 contains 17 residues. CDR3 sequence: CASSASGGPRVADTQYF. The DNA of the CDR3 is TGTGCCAGCAGTGCCAGCGGGGGGCCCAGGGTAGCGGATACGCAGTATTTT.

The V and J genes are TRBV19 and TRBJ1-1, with D tentatively TRBD1 (5 bases). Trimming removed 7 bases from V and 5 bases from J, with 11 bases in between. This CDR3 comprises 12 residues. The germline gives CDR1 LNHDA, CDR2 SQIVND (reference sequence). The CDR3 DNA sequence: TGTGCCAGTATCCGGGGGGGGACTGAAGCTTTCTTT. Translating it yields CASIRGGTEAFF.

This clone was seen only once. The rearrangement links TRBV7-2 to TRBJ2-2; D tentatively reads TRBD1 or TRBD2 (5 bases each). V gave up 6 bases and J gave up 5 bases, with 19 bases separating them. The CDR3 spans 16 residues. CDR1 and CDR2 (germline): SGHTA, FQGNSA. Here the CDR3 DNA reads TGTGCCAGCAGACGTTCCGGACGGGACCCAACCGGGGAGCTGTTTTTT. Its translation: CASRRSGRDPTGELFF.

This clone was observed once. The gene calls are TRBV6-1 and TRBJ2-7; a weak D match, TRBD2 (6 bases). Germline values: CDR1 MNHNS, CDR2 SASEGT. V was trimmed by 5 bases and J by 5 bases, leaving 7 bases between them. The CDR3 consists of 11 residues. The CDR3 reads CASSRGNEQYF. DNA for the CDR3: TGTGCCAGCAGTCGGGGGAACGAGCAGTACTTC.

This clone was seen a single time. This chain uses TRBV4-1 with TRBJ1-4; tentative D call: TRBD1 (5 bases). V was cut by 3 bases and J by 5 bases, with 19 bases left in between. The germline V gene has CDR1 MGHRA and CDR2 YSYEKL. This CDR3 has 17 residues. CDR3 in amino acids: CASSHPFGGAGNEKLFF. DNA of the CDR3: TGCGCCAGCAGCCATCCCTTTGGGGGTGCAGGGAATGAAAAACTGTTTTTT.

The rearrangement joins TRBV4-2 to TRBJ1-1; tentative D call: TRBD1 (6 bases). The CDR3 runs to 14 residues. CDR1 and CDR2 (germline): LGHNA, YNFKEQ. Trimming cost V 3 bases and J 2 bases, with 10 bases left between them. CDR3 nucleotides: TGTGCCAGCAGCCAGACGGACAGCAACACTGAAGCTTTCTTT. The encoded protein is CASSQTDSNTEAFF.

The chain joins TRBV9 to TRBJ2-1; 8 bases fit TRBD2. From germline, CDR1 is SGDLS and CDR2 YYNGEE. This CDR3 contains 16 residues. After removal of 3 bases from V and 4 bases from J, the junction contained 9 bases not matched to a gene. CDR3 amino acids: CASSEGGLAGYNEQFF. CDR3 bases: TGTGCCAGCAGCGAGGGGGGGCTAGCGGGTTACAATGAGCAGTTCTTC.

The chain recombines TRBV7-6 with TRBJ2-4; D not certain. CDR3 length: 16 residues. Looked up from germline, CDR1 is SGHVS and CDR2 is FNYEAQ. Trimming stripped 2 bases from V and 0 bases from J, with 11 bases between. The CDR3 is CASSLRAAVAKNIQYF. The CDR3 region has the DNA TGTGCCAGCAGCTTAAGGGCAGCCGTAGCCAAAAACATTCAGTACTTC.

V gene TRBV7-8 combines with J gene TRBJ1-5; D is undetermined. The V gene's germline CDR1 is SGHVS and CDR2 FQNEAQ. Trimming shortened V by 1 base and J by 1 base, and 11 bases separated the two germline ends. The CDR3 covers 16 residues. Here the CDR3 DNA reads TGTGCCAGCAGCTTAGAGATGTCCGGGAGCAATCAGCCCCAGCATTTT. It specifies CASSLEMSGSNQPQHF.

The chain links TRBV25-1 to TRBJ1-2; the match to TRBD1 covers 9 bases. This CDR3 is built from 16 residues. CDR1 and CDR2 from the germline V gene are MGHDK and SYGVNS. J was trimmed by 5 bases and V by 3 bases; bases with no gene match: 10. CDR3 DNA: TGTGCCAGCAGTGATTCAAAAACAGGGGGCACTTATGGCTACACCTTC. This encodes CASSDSKTGGTYGYTF.

This rearrangement joins TRBV29-1 to TRBJ2-1, with 12 bases lining up with TRBD2. V trimming: 8 bases; J trimming: 5 bases; junction bases outside the gene matches: 7. Germline lookup yields CDR1 SQVTM and CDR2 ANQGSEA. The CDR3 is 14 residues long. In nucleotides, the CDR3 is TGCAGCAAACGGACTAGCGGGGAACACAATGAGCAGTTCTTC. Protein product: CSKRTSGEHNEQFF.